This paragraph reports one T cell receptor beta chain. TCRdb recomputed calls from the RT-PCR reads with MiXCR, one row per CDR3 protein. The repertoire holds about 540,000 distinct CDR3 sequences, with roughly 25% as singletons. This sample is part of a study of response to subunit inactivated influenza vaccine. Trimming stripped 2 bases from V and 0 bases from J, with 8 bases between. The CDR3 consists of 14 residues. From germline, CDR1 is SGHDN and CDR2 FVKESK. These data were likewise used in another study, on T cells expressing NK-cell markers. As that study records: Generation of TCR beta cDNA was performed by 5'RACE template switching incorporating UMIs.

The sequences come from CD4+ T cells sorted from PBMCs, collected 11 to 12 days after vaccination. The source is a man in his fifties who received an inactivated influenza vaccine. This chain connects TRBV14 to TRBJ2-7; D ambiguous. The CDR3 sequence is CASSQIKGSYEQYF. The CDR3 DNA reads as TGTGCCAGCAGCCAAATCAAGGGCTCCTACGAGCAGTACTTC.